Ten or more counts support the clone carrying this T cell receptor (beta chain). The time point denotes: newly diagnosed GD, antithyroid drugs for less than 3 months. PBMCs were the source of the RNA used for TCR sequencing. The sample comes from a study of regulatory T cells in long-lasting Graves disease. Overall study: Patients newly diagnosed with Graves' had been on antithyroid drugs for under 3 months.

Sequencing libraries for TCR beta were prepared with iRepertoire HTBI primers and Arm-PCR of CDR3 regions. TCRdb analysed the multiplex PCR reads with MiXCR anew, one entry per CDR3 protein. The sample shows some 560,000 distinct CDR3 sequences, more than 15% of them seen only once. This CDR3 has 16 residues. Between the trimmed V and J ends, which lost 2 bases and 8 bases, there was a span of 16 bases. Separately, the same data were catalogued under a study of T cells in Graves' hyperthyroidism and ophthalmopathy. This second study says: Diagnostic decisions used clinical symptoms, serum thyroxine and TRAb, thyroid ultrasound and orbital computed tomography. TCR CDR3 underwent first-round RT-PCR with the HTBI primer set. The majority of expanded thyroid clonotypes above 0.001 also appeared in blood.

The material was peripheral blood mononuclear cells (PBMCs), obtained at new diagnosis, from a patient treated with antithyroid drugs. This receptor was obtained from a woman aged 35 to 59 with Graves disease. The chain joins TRBV12-3 or TRBV12-4 to TRBJ1-6; weak D call: TRBD1 (6 bases). This chain's CDR3 is CASSLQAGVLDSPLHF. Here the CDR3 DNA reads TGTGCCAGCAGTTTACAGGCAGGGGTATTGGATTCACCCCTCCACTTT.